Below are 2 T cell receptor beta chains sequenced from a single sample in a study of glioma-infiltrating T cells after dendritic cell vaccination. Time point defined: after dendritic cell vaccination, including at tumor progression/relapse. This table comes from immunoSEQ multiplex PCR, and its TCRdb copy is limited to in-frame clones, with some not included. This sample carries approximately 62,000 clones, around nine tenths of them seen once, and the ten largest clones take about 9.9%. The starting material was blood, obtained after dendritic cell vaccination. Source of these receptors: a human donor with glioblastoma.

A single count supports this clone. The chain joins TRBV7-8 to TRBJ2-7, with D tentatively TRBD2 (5 bases). CDR3 length: 11 residues. CDR1 and CDR2 from the germline V gene are SGHVS and FQNEAQ. V dropped 5 bases and J dropped 6 bases, with 8 bases sitting between them. CDR3 sequence: CASSHSVEQYF. In DNA form, the CDR3 reads TGTGCCAGCAGCCATAGCGTCGAGCAGTACTTC.

The chain recombines TRBV5-4 with TRBJ2-5; D is possibly TRBD1 (6 bases). Per the germline V gene, CDR1 is SGHNT and CDR2 is YYREEE (reference sequence). The V and J ends lost 6 bases and 4 bases respectively, with 13 bases between them. CDR3 length: 13 amino acids. CDR3 sequence (DNA): TGTGCCAGCACCCCCCCCAGGGGAGAGACCCAGTACTTC. Encoded protein: CASTPPRGETQYF. Together with reference TRBV5-4 and TRBJ2-5, the CDR3 gives the full variable domain: ETGVTQSPTHLIKTRGQQVTLRCSSQSGHNTVSWYQQALGQGPQFIFQYYREEENGRGNFPPRFSGLQFPNYSSELNVNALELDDSALYLCASTPPRGETQYFGPGTRLLVL.